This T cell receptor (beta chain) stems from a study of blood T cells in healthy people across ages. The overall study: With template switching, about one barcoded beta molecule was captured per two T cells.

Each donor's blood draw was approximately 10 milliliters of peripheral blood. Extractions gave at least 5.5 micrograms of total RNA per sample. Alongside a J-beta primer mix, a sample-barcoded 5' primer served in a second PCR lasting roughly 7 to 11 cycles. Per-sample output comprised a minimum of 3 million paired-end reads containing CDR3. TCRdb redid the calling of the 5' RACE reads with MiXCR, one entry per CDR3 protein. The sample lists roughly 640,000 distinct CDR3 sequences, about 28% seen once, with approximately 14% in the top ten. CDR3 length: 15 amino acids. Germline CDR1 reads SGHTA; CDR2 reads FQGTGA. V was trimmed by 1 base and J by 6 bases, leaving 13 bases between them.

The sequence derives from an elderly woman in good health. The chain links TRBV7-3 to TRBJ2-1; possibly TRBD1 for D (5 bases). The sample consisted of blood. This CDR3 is CASSLIWGRLNEQFF. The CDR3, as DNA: TGTGCCAGCAGCTTAATATGGGGCCGACTCAATGAGCAGTTCTTC.